Listed here are 11 T cell receptor beta chains from one sample, sequenced in a study of a mutant IDH1 vaccine in newly diagnosed glioma. Sample time point: week 35, safety follow-up. All doses held 300 ug of mutant IDH1 20-mer peptide, with topical imiquimod. These receptors have no known antigen. Sequenced by immunoSEQ multiplex PCR; TCRdb stores in-frame clones only, minus some. The data show about 72,000 clones, roughly 84% seen once. Material: PBMCs, obtained from a glioma patient whose treatment included an IDH1 peptide vaccine. These TCRs come from a man aged 18 to 35 with glioma.

This rearrangement joins TRBV9 to TRBJ2-1, with 11 positions matching TRBD2. The CDR3 spans 15 residues. Germline CDR1 reads SGDLS; CDR2 reads YYNGEE. Trimming cost V 2 bases and J 6 bases; bases outside gene matches: 4. CDR3: CASSVSGRAFNEQFF. The CDR3 DNA follows: TGTGCCAGCAGCGTTAGCGGGAGGGCTTTCAATGAGCAGTTCTTC.

The chain carries TRBV10-3 and TRBJ2-7; the D gene is possibly TRBD1 (5 bases). Germline-derived CDR1 and CDR2 are ENHRY and SYGVKD. Trimming cost V 1 base and J 5 bases, with 15 bases left between them. This CDR3 is built from 15 residues. CDR3 coding DNA: TGTGCCATCAGTGAGTGGCAGGGAAATAGACACGAGCAGTACTTC. As protein: CAISEWQGNRHEQYF.

This clone was detected only once. The chain couples TRBV19 to TRBJ2-3; the D is unclear. V shed 0 bases and J shed 3 bases, with 10 bases lying between them. This CDR3 is built from 15 residues. Germline CDR1 and CDR2: LNHDA and SQIVND (reference sequence). The CDR3: CASSIDTSLTDTQYF. CDR3 coding DNA: TGTGCCAGTAGTATAGATACGTCCTTAACAGATACGCAGTATTTT.

The chain couples TRBV10-3 to TRBJ1-5, with TRBD1 matching 8 bases. J lost 6 bases, V lost 3 bases, and 13 bases had no gene match. This CDR3 is built from 17 residues. The germline CDR1 and CDR2 sequences are ENHRY and SYGVKD. As DNA, the CDR3 is TGTGCCATCAGTGACGGGACAGGTGGCCCCACAATTCAGCCCCAGCATTTT. This sequence encodes CAISDGTGGPTIQPQHF.

This clone was found once. The V gene is TRBV7-2, the J gene TRBJ2-1; no clear D gene. The CDR3 covers 12 residues. The V and J ends lost 5 bases and 4 bases respectively, with 6 bases between them. Germline CDR1 is SGHTA and CDR2 is FQGNSA. The CDR3 DNA sequence: TGTGCCAGCAGCCGGGCTTACAATGAGCAGTTCTTC. Amino acids: CASSRAYNEQFF.

The chain carries TRBV10-3 and TRBJ2-1; D might be TRBD1 (6 bases). The CDR3 totals 18 residues. Germline lookup yields CDR1 ENHRY and CDR2 SYGVKD. Trimming pared 0 bases from V and 0 bases from J, leaving 15 bases between. CDR3 nucleotides: TGTGCCATCAGTGAGTCACAGGACAGCCCGTCCTCCTACAATGAGCAGTTCTTC. Translating gives CAISESQDSPSSYNEQFF.

This clone occurred a few times. The chain recombines TRBV6-1 with TRBJ1-1; maybe TRBD1 (6 bases). Trimming removed 4 bases from V and 1 base from J, with 10 bases in between. The germline V gene encodes CDR1 MNHNS and CDR2 SASEGT. The CDR3 consists of 14 residues. CDR3 coding DNA: TGTGCCAGCAGTGTAAAAGGGGGGAACACTGAAGCTTTCTTT. It codes for CASSVKGGNTEAFF.

This sequence joins TRBV27 and TRBJ1-1; TRBD1 matches 7 bases. Germline V gene data show CDR1 as MNHEY and CDR2 as SMNVEV (reference sequence). Trimming took 8 bases from V and 6 from J; bases not matched to a gene: 12. The CDR3 covers 14 residues. CDR3 sequence: CASGPTGETSEAFF. Written as DNA, the CDR3 is TGTGCCAGCGGACCTACAGGGGAAACGTCTGAAGCTTTCTTT.

The rearrangement joins TRBV5-1 to TRBJ1-1; no clear D. This CDR3 has 13 amino acids. Per germline, CDR1 SGHRS and CDR2 YFSETQ. Trimming pared 5 bases from V and 0 bases from J, leaving 8 bases between. For the CDR3, the DNA is TGCGCCAGCAGTAGTACCATGAACACTGAAGCTTTCTTT. This encodes CASSSTMNTEAFF.

To note about this clone: This sample also contains other DNA sequences that code for the same CDR3. The chain carries TRBV19 and TRBJ1-1; the match to TRBD1 covers 8 bases. The J segment lost 3 bases and the V segment lost 6 bases, leaving 0 bases of the junction unmatched. Germline V gene lookup returns CDR1 LNHDA and CDR2 SQIVND (reference sequence). The CDR3 extends over 12 amino acids. The CDR3 protein is CASRDRDTEAFF. The CDR3 nucleotides read TGTGCCAGTAGGGACAGGGACACTGAAGCTTTCTTT.

This rearrangement joins TRBV27 to TRBJ2-7; 10 positions agree with TRBD1. The CDR3 is 15 residues long. Germline V gene sequence: CDR1 MNHEY, CDR2 SMNVEV (reference sequence). Germline trimming cut 5 bases from V and 0 bases from J; bases unmatched to any gene: 4. The CDR3 loop reads CASSPRTGGSYEQYF. The CDR3 DNA sequence: TGTGCCAGCAGTCCCCGGACAGGGGGCTCCTACGAGCAGTACTTC.